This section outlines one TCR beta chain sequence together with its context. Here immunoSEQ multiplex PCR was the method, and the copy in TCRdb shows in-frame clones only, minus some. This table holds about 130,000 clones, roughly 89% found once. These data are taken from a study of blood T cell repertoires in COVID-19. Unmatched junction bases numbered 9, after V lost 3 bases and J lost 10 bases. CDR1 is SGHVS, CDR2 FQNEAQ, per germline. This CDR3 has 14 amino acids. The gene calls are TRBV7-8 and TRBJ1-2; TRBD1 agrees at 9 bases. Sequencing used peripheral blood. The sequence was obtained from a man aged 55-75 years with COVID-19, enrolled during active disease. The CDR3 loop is CASSFLPGQGVYTF. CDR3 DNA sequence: TGTGCCAGCAGCTTCCTACCGGGACAGGGTGTCTACACCTTC.